This T cell receptor beta chain originates from a study of T cell responses to AZD1222 COVID-19 vaccine. Concerning this clone itself: The target antigen is unknown.

The table came from immunoSEQ multiplex PCR; TCRdb's copy has only in-frame clones and leaves some out. Among 110,000 to 150,000 clones, 80% to 90% were seen once, and the ten largest hold under 9.5%. Findings of the study overall: A rise in Spike-specific TCR breadth and depth followed two AZD1222 doses. Only a handful of AZD1222 recipients, about six in all, had baseline seropositivity.

The CDR3 has 15 amino acids. J was trimmed by 7 bases and V by 9 bases; bases with no gene match: 12. Germline V lookup: CDR1 SGHVS, CDR2 FQNEAQ. The receptor's source is an adult in good health. This sample comprised peripheral blood, obtained on day 0 of AZD1222 vaccination. This rearrangement joins TRBV7-8 to TRBJ2-2, with 9 bases matching TRBD2. The CDR3 sequence is CASFSGSREYGELFF. The CDR3 nucleotides read TGTGCCAGTTTTAGCGGGAGTCGCGAATACGGGGAGCTGTTTTTT. The full variable domain, its missing parts supplied by reference TRBV7-8 and TRBJ2-2, is GAGVSQSPRYKVAKRGQDVALRCDPISGHVSLFWYQQALGQGPEFLTYFQNEAQLDKSGLPSDRFFAERPEGSVSTLKIQRTQQEDSAVYLCASFSGSREYGELFFGEGSRLTVL.